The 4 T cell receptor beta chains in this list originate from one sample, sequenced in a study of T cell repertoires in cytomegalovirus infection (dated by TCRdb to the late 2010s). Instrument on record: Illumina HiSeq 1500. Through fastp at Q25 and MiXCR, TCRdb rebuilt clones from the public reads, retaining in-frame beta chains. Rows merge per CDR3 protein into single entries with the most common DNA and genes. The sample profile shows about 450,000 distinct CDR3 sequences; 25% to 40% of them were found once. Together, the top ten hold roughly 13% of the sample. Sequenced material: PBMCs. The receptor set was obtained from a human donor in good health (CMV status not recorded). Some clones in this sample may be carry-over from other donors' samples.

CDR3 nucleotides: TGTGCCAGCAGCCAAGTGGTAATTGGGCCGGGGAGAGGCACAGATACGCAGTATTTT. It codes for CASSQVVIGPGRGTDTQYF. V and J are TRBV14 and TRBJ2-3; TRBD2 is a possible D gene (5 bases). The CDR3 is 19 amino acids. Germline assignment: CDR1 SGHDN and CDR2 FVKESK. V was shortened by 1 base and J by 1 base, with 21 bases between the two germline ends. Full variable domain (remainder filled in from reference TRBV14 and TRBJ2-3): EAGVTQFPSHSVIEKGQTVTLRCDPISGHDNLYWYRRVMGKEIKFLLHFVKESKQDESGMPNNRFLAERTGGTYSTLKVQPAELEDSGVYFCASSQVVIGPGRGTDTQYFGPGTRLTVL.

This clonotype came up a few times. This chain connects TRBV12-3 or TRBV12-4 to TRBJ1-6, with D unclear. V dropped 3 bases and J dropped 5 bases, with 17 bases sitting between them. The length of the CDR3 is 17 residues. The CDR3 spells CASSLMWPQYDNSPLHF. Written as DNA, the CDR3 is TGTGCCAGCAGTTTGATGTGGCCCCAATATGATAATTCACCCCTCCACTTT.

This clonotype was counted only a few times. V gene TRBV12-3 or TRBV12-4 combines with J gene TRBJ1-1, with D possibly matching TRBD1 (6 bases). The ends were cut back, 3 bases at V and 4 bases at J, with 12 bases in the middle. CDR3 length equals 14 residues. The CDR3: CASSFGGGATEAFF. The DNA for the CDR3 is TGTGCCAGCAGTTTCGGGGGGGGGGCCACTGAAGCTTTCTTT.

CDR3 residues: CASIPPTSGGVREQFF. The CDR3 nucleotides are TGTGCCAGCATCCCGCCTACTAGCGGGGGGGTCAGGGAGCAGTTCTTC. This chain connects TRBV7-3 to TRBJ2-1, with 13 positions matching TRBD2. The CDR3 covers 16 residues. V shed 7 bases and J 10 bases; nucleotides not matched to a gene: 13. Germline-derived CDR1 and CDR2 are SGHTA and FQGTGA.